This entry lists 24 T cell receptor beta chains sequenced from one sample in a study of Ad26.COV2.S vaccination and SARS-CoV-2 variants. TCRdb's copy holds only in-frame clones and misses some; the assay was immunoSEQ multiplex PCR. The table lists 300,000 to 450,000 clones, approximately 90% of them singletons. Sample: peripheral blood, taken after recovery from COVID-19. Every receptor here comes from a human donor who had recovered from COVID-19.

The chain uses TRBV4-3 and TRBJ1-4; no definite D call. The CDR3 contains 16 residues. Trimming cost V 0 bases and J 7 bases, with 15 bases left between them. The germline gives CDR1 LGHNA, CDR2 YSLEER. The DNA of the CDR3 is TGCGCCAGCAGCCAAGAGTTTAGGGCGGGAGGTGAAAAACTGTTTTTT. Protein sequence: CASSQEFRAGGEKLFF.

J is TRBJ2-1 and V is TRBV3-1 (or the pseudogene TRBV3-2), with D unresolved. This CDR3 comprises 11 residues. The germline CDR1 and CDR2 sequences are LGHDT and YNNKEL (reference sequence). V was trimmed by 0 bases and J by 9 bases, leaving 3 bases between them. CDR3 in DNA: TGTGCCAGCAGCCAAGAGGGTGAGCAGTTCTTC. It specifies CASSQEGEQFF.

V and J are TRBV7-9 and TRBJ1-2; no clear D. Trimming left V 5 bases short and J 10 bases short, with 14 bases between. Germline CDR1 reads SEHNR; CDR2 reads FQNEAQ (reference sequence). The CDR3 is made up of 12 amino acids. This CDR3 is CASSPKHWAYTF. In DNA, the CDR3 is TGTGCCAGCAGCCCGAAGCACTGGGCCTACACCTTC.

V and J are TRBV25-1 and TRBJ1-1; D ambiguous. The CDR3 is 15 residues long. Germline CDR1 reads MGHDK; CDR2 reads SYGVNS. The V and J ends lost 2 bases and 0 bases respectively, with 10 bases between them. CDR3 sequence: CASSEVGYMNTEAFF. CDR3 coding DNA: TGTGCCAGCAGTGAAGTAGGATACATGAACACTGAAGCTTTCTTT. Full variable domain (remainder filled in from reference TRBV25-1 and TRBJ1-1): EADIYQTPRYLVIGTGKKITLECSQTMGHDKMYWYQQDPGMELHLIHYSYGVNSTEKGDLSSESTVSRIRTEHFPLTLESARPSHTSQYLCASSEVGYMNTEAFFGQGTRLTVV.

The V gene is TRBV10-3, the J gene TRBJ1-4; D is undetermined. Trimming removed 5 bases at V and 10 bases at J, with 8 bases between. CDR1 is ENHRY, CDR2 SYGVKD, per germline. The CDR3 has 11 amino acids. The CDR3 nucleotides read TGTGCCATCAGTAGCGGGCCAAAACTGTTTTTT. It specifies CAISSGPKLFF.

DNA for the CDR3: TGTGCCAGCAGCTTGACAGGGATCACCGGGGAGCTGTTTTTT. It encodes CASSLTGITGELFF. The J gene is TRBJ2-2, the V gene TRBV5-6; the D gene is possibly TRBD1 (6 bases). The V end lost 1 base, the J end lost 4 bases, and 8 bases lay between the germline ends. CDR1 is SGHDT and CDR2 is YYEEEE in the germline V gene. This CDR3 contains 14 residues.

CDR3 amino acids: CAISELEGAETEAFF. The CDR3 DNA reads TGTGCCATCAGTGAGTTGGAGGGGGCCGAGACTGAAGCTTTCTTT. V and J are TRBV10-3 and TRBJ1-1; 7 positions agree with TRBD1. The germline CDR1 and CDR2 sequences are ENHRY and SYGVKD. The CDR3 totals 15 residues. The V gene end was trimmed by 1 base and the J gene end by 5 bases; junction bases not matched to a gene: 7.

The rearrangement uses TRBV7-2 and TRBJ1-1; D might be TRBD1 (5 bases). V was shortened by 5 bases and J by 2 bases, with 15 bases between the two germline ends. This CDR3 region has 15 residues. Looked up from germline, CDR1 is SGHTA and CDR2 is FQGNSA. CDR3 DNA sequence: TGTGCCAGCAGCACCCAGGGACTGTTTAACACTGAAGCTTTCTTT. Its translation: CASSTQGLFNTEAFF.

The rearrangement joins TRBV19 to TRBJ1-2; 9 bases align to TRBD1. J was trimmed by 7 bases and V by 10 bases; bases with no gene match: 13. Germline assignment: CDR1 LNHDA and CDR2 SQIVND (reference sequence). CDR3 length equals 14 residues. In DNA, the CDR3 is TGTGCCACTCAGGCCACAGGGGGCGACCTTGGCTACACCTTC. This translates into CATQATGGDLGYTF. Full variable domain (remainder filled in from reference TRBV19 and TRBJ1-2): DGGITQSPKYLFRKEGQNVTLSCEQNLNHDAMYWYRQDPGQGLRLIYYSQIVNDFQKGDIAEGYSVSREKKESFPLTVTSAQKNPTAFYLCATQATGGDLGYTFGSGTRLTVV.

Concerning this clone itself: In the same sample, other DNA sequences code for this CDR3. J is TRBJ2-5 and V is TRBV6-1, with TRBD2 matching over 11 bases. Germline CDR1 reads MNHNS; CDR2 reads SASEGT. Trimming at V came to 2 bases and at J to 2 bases, leaving 1 base not matched to a gene. The CDR3 extends over 15 amino acids. CDR3 in DNA: TGTGCCAGCAGTGAATTAGCGGGGGGGCAAGAGACCCAGTACTTC. The encoded protein is CASSELAGGQETQYF.

The CDR3 DNA reads as TGTGCCAGCACTACGCCTAGCACAGATACGCAGTATTTT. It codes for CASTTPSTDTQYF. This chain connects TRBV5-4 to TRBJ2-3; D gene uncertain. Germline CDR1 SGHNT, CDR2 YYREEE (reference sequence). V was pared by 6 bases and J by 0 bases, with 8 bases between. This CDR3 has 13 residues. The full variable domain, with the rest looked up from reference TRBV5-4 and TRBJ2-3, is ETGVTQSPTHLIKTRGQQVTLRCSSQSGHNTVSWYQQALGQGPQFIFQYYREEENGRGNFPPRFSGLQFPNYSSELNVNALELDDSALYLCASTTPSTDTQYFGPGTRLTVL.

The chain has TRBV19 and TRBJ2-7, with D uncertain. The CDR3 length is 13 residues. The V gene's germline CDR1 is LNHDA and CDR2 SQIVND (reference sequence). V lost 4 bases and J lost 3, with 10 bases in between. CDR3: CASSRQRNYEQYF. CDR3 nucleotides: TGTGCCAGTAGTAGGCAGAGAAACTACGAGCAGTACTTC. The full variable domain, completed using reference TRBV19 and TRBJ2-7, is DGGITQSPKYLFRKEGQNVTLSCEQNLNHDAMYWYRQDPGQGLRLIYYSQIVNDFQKGDIAEGYSVSREKKESFPLTVTSAQKNPTAFYLCASSRQRNYEQYFGPGTRLTVT.

The rearrangement uses TRBV5-1 and TRBJ2-2, with unresolved D. This CDR3 has 12 amino acids. Trimming took off 6 bases at V and 3 bases at J, with 6 bases between the two ends. CDR1 and CDR2 (germline): SGHRS, YFSETQ. CDR3 in amino acids: CASMAYTGELFF. The DNA for the CDR3 is TGCGCCAGCATGGCTTACACCGGGGAGCTGTTTTTT.

The chain carries TRBV20-1 and TRBJ2-3, with 10 bases that match TRBD2. The J segment lost 3 bases and the V segment lost 3 bases, leaving 9 bases of the junction unmatched. Germline values: CDR1 DFQATT, CDR2 SNEGSKA (reference sequence). This CDR3 is 16 amino acids long. The CDR3 nucleotides read TGCAGTGCTAGTGCTGAACTAGCGGGATCAACAGATACGCAGTATTTT. Translation gives CSASAELAGSTDTQYF.

This clone was seen just once. V gene TRBV5-1 combines with J gene TRBJ2-3, with 11 positions matching TRBD2. CDR3 length: 15 amino acids. CDR1 is SGHRS and CDR2 is YFSETQ in the germline V gene. Trimming cost V 2 bases and J 4 bases; bases outside gene matches: 3. CDR3 region: CASSFLAGGADTQYF. The CDR3 bases are TGCGCCAGCAGCTTCCTAGCGGGGGGAGCAGATACGCAGTATTTT.

The rearrangement uses TRBV6-5 and TRBJ1-6, with D perhaps TRBD1 (5 bases). CDR1 MNHEY and CDR2 SVGAGI come from the germline V gene. The CDR3 extends over 15 amino acids. Deletions cut 0 bases from V and 11 bases from J, with 14 bases between. CDR3 in DNA: TGTGCCAGCAGTTACTCGGCCCTCGGGGGAACACCCCTCCACTTT. This encodes CASSYSALGGTPLHF.

The chain carries TRBV27 and TRBJ2-7; TRBD1 agrees at 9 bases. The germline gives CDR1 MNHEY, CDR2 SMNVEV (reference sequence). V trimming: 6 bases; J trimming: 2 bases; junction bases outside the gene matches: 5. CDR3 length: 14 amino acids. The CDR3 sequence is CASSYWDRAYEQYF. CDR3 in DNA: TGTGCCAGCAGCTACTGGGACAGGGCCTACGAGCAGTACTTC.

The chain has TRBV24-1 and TRBJ1-2; no clear D. This CDR3 spans 12 amino acids. Germline CDR1 is KGHDR and CDR2 is SFDVKD. V lost 2 bases and J 3 bases, leaving 3 bases between the germline ends. Here the CDR3 DNA reads TGTGCCACCAGTGATTCAGACTATGGCTACACCTTC. It yields the protein CATSDSDYGYTF.

This chain connects TRBV24-1 to TRBJ1-1; no definite D call. Germline-derived CDR1 and CDR2 are KGHDR and SFDVKD. There are 14 residues in the CDR3. V gave up 5 bases and J gave up 3 bases, with 12 bases separating them. CDR3 nucleotides: TGTGCCACCAGTGGACGATTCCGGTACACTGAAGCTTTCTTT. This translates into CATSGRFRYTEAFF.

The chain recombines TRBV6-1 with TRBJ1-5; tentatively, D is TRBD1 (6 bases). Germline V gene sequence: CDR1 MNHNS, CDR2 SASEGT. The germline V and J ends were trimmed by 1 base and 6 bases, with 13 bases remaining between them. This CDR3 has 15 amino acids. The CDR3 here is CASSEEGGQGQPQHF. The CDR3 coding sequence is TGTGCCAGCAGTGAAGAGGGGGGCCAGGGTCAGCCCCAGCATTTT.

This clone came up a few times. CDR3 bases: TGTGCCATCAGTGAGTCAGGGCCCCCGAGGGAGACCCAGTACTTC. Translation gives CAISESGPPRETQYF. The genes are TRBV10-3 and TRBJ2-5; unclear D gene. Trimming cost V 0 bases and J 5 bases, with 13 bases left between them. The CDR3 loop spans 15 amino acids. The V gene's germline CDR1 is ENHRY and CDR2 SYGVKD.

The chain recombines TRBV9 with TRBJ1-2; D is ambiguous. Trimming stripped 4 bases from V and 0 bases from J, with 13 bases between. Germline V gene sequence: CDR1 SGDLS, CDR2 YYNGEE. CDR3 length: 15 amino acids. The CDR3 loop reads CASSSGVVANYGYTF. The CDR3 DNA is TGTGCCAGCAGCTCTGGGGTGGTAGCTAACTATGGCTACACCTTC.

The V gene is TRBV6-2 or TRBV6-3, the J gene TRBJ1-3; TRBD1 is a possible D gene (5 bases). This CDR3 comprises 17 residues. The V and J ends lost 4 bases and 0 bases respectively, with 16 bases between them. Germline V gene sequence: CDR1 MNHEY, CDR2 SVGEGT. The CDR3 here is CASSSTDTLSSGNTIYF. CDR3 coding DNA: TGTGCCAGCAGTTCGACAGACACGTTGAGCTCTGGAAACACCATATATTTT.

J is TRBJ2-4 and V is TRBV5-6, with a tentative D call TRBD2 (5 bases). The CDR3 is 16 residues long. Trimming took 2 bases from V and 2 from J, leaving 14 bases between them. Per germline, CDR1 SGHDT and CDR2 YYEEEE. Here the CDR3 DNA reads TGTGCCAGCAGCTTTCGGGGAAGGGAGCCCAAAAACATTCAGTACTTC. This gives the protein CASSFRGREPKNIQYF. The entire variable domain, with the rest obtained from reference TRBV5-6 and TRBJ2-4, is as follows: DAGVTQSPTHLIKTRGQQVTLRCSPKSGHDTVSWYQQALGQGPQFIFQYYEEEERQRGNFPDRFSGHQFPNYSSELNVNALLLGDSALYLCASSFRGREPKNIQYFGAGTRLSVL.